One and the same sample provided the 8 T cell receptor beta chains below, sequenced in a study of T cell changes during pregnancy in multiple sclerosis. The assay was immunoSEQ multiplex PCR, and TCRdb's table has in-frame clones only and misses some. Of approximately 29,000 clones listed, 85% to 90% were seen once; the top ten hold 0.8%. The material sequenced was CD4+ T cells from peripheral blood mononuclear cells, taken in the second trimester of pregnancy. Receptor source: a female donor with multiple sclerosis, enrolled in a pregnancy study.

This chain connects TRBV7-3 to TRBJ1-6; 7 nucleotides align to TRBD1. The germline CDR1 and CDR2 sequences are SGHTA and FQGTGA. The junction had 10 bases not matched to a gene; V was cut back by 5 bases and J by 15 bases. The CDR3 is made up of 13 amino acids. CDR3 bases: TGTGCCAGCAGCCCGGGGACAGCCTCGGACCTCCACTTT. Translation: CASSPGTASDLHF.

The CDR3 loop reads CASSRRTGGNTEAFF. The CDR3 nucleotides read TGTGCCAGTAGTCGTCGAACAGGGGGGAACACTGAAGCTTTCTTT. J is TRBJ1-1 and V is TRBV19, with 8 bases fitting TRBD1. Germline V gene sequence: CDR1 LNHDA, CDR2 SQIVND (reference sequence). This CDR3 spans 15 amino acids. The junction had 6 bases not matched to a gene; V was cut back by 5 bases and J by 1 base.

V and J are TRBV7-9 and TRBJ2-5, with 9 positions matching TRBD2. The CDR3 covers 16 residues. Germline CDR1 reads SEHNR; CDR2 reads FQNEAQ (reference sequence). V dropped 5 bases and J dropped 3; count of bases not matched to a gene: 10. The CDR3, as DNA: TGTGCCAGCAGCCCTTATGCGGGGGGGGCCGAAGAGACCCAGTACTTC. As protein: CASSPYAGGAEETQYF.

This clone has just one count. The chain links TRBV5-1 to TRBJ2-3, with 7 bases matching TRBD1. Trimming removed 1 base from V and 6 bases from J; junction bases left unmatched: 5. The CDR3 is 14 residues long. In germline, CDR1 is SGHRS, CDR2 YFSETQ. In DNA, the CDR3 is TGCGCCAGCAGCTTGAGTAGGGGGCCGGATACGCAGTATTTT. Amino acid sequence: CASSLSRGPDTQYF.

The chain couples TRBV28 to TRBJ1-6; D may be TRBD1 (5 bases). V lost 6 bases, J lost 7 bases, and 22 bases lay in between. Per the germline V gene, CDR1 is MDHEN and CDR2 is SYDVKM. The CDR3 consists of 17 residues. CDR3: CASSDSPQGLMNSPLHF. CDR3 sequence (DNA): TGTGCCAGCAGCGACAGCCCTCAGGGCCTAATGAATTCACCCCTCCACTTT.

This chain joins TRBV6-4 and TRBJ2-2; D uncertain. Germline-derived CDR1 and CDR2 are MRHNA and SNTAGT. V lost 3 bases, J lost 2 bases, and 4 bases lay in between. There are 13 residues in the CDR3. CDR3 region: CASSETNTGELFF. The CDR3, as DNA: TGTGCCAGCAGTGAGACAAACACCGGGGAGCTGTTTTTT.

The chain joins TRBV4-2 to TRBJ2-1, with TRBD2 identical over 7 bases. Germline V gives CDR1 LGHNA, CDR2 YNFKEQ. The CDR3 covers 17 residues. The J segment lost 2 bases and the V segment lost 4 bases, leaving 11 bases of the junction unmatched. The CDR3, as DNA: TGTGCCAGCAGCCGCCCGACGGGGGGACGGGCCTACAATGAGCAGTTCTTC. Translation gives CASSRPTGGRAYNEQFF.

The rearrangement joins TRBV6-6 to TRBJ2-7; tentative D call: TRBD1 (6 bases). V was shortened by 6 bases and J by 5 bases, with 17 bases between the two germline ends. The length of the CDR3 is 14 residues. CDR1 MNHNY and CDR2 SVGAGI come from the germline V gene (reference sequence). CDR3 loop: CASSRDRIGHEQYF. The CDR3 DNA follows: TGTGCCAGCAGCCGAGACAGGATCGGCCACGAGCAGTACTTC.